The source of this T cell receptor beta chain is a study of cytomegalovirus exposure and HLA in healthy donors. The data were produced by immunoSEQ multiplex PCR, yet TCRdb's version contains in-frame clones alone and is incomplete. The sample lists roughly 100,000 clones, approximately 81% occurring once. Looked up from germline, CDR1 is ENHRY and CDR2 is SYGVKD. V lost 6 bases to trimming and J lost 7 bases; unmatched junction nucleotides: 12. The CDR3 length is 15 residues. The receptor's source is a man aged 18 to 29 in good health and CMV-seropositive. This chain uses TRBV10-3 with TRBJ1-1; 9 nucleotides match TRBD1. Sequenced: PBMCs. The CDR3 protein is CAIRLATGGMNEAFF. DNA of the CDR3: TGTGCCATCAGGCTAGCTACAGGGGGCATGAATGAAGCTTTCTTT.